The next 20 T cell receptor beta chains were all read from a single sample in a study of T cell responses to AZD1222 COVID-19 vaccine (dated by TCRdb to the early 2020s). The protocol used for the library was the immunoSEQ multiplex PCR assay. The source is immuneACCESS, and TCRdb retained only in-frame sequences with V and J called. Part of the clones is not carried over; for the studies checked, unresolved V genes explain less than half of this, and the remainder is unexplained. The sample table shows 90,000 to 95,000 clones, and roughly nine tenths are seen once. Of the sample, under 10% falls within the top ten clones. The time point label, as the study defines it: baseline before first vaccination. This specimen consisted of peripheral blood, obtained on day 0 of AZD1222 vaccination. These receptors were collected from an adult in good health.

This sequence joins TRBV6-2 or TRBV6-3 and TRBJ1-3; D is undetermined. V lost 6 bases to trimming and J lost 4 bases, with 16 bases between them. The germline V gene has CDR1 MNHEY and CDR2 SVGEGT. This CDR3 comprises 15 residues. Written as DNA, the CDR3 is TGTGCCAGCAGCCTCCAAGGGTCGCGGGGAAACACCATATATTTT. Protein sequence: CASSLQGSRGNTIYF.

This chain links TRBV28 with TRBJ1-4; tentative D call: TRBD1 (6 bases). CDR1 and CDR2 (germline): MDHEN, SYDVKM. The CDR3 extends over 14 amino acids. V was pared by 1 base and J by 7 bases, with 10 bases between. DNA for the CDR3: TGTGCCAGCAGTTTATCGGGGGCGCGTGAAAAACTGTTTTTT. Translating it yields CASSLSGAREKLFF.

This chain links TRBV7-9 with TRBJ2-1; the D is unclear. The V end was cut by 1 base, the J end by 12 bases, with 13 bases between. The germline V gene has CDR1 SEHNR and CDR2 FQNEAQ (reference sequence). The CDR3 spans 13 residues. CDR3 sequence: CASSLEDLLAQFF. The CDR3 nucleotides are TGTGCCAGCAGCTTAGAAGACTTATTGGCGCAGTTCTTC.

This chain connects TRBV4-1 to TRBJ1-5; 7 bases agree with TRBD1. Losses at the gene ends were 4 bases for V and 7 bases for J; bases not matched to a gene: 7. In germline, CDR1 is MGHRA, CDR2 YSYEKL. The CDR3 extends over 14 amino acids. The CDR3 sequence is CASSRDSSGQPQHF. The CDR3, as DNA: TGCGCCAGCAGCCGGGACAGCTCCGGGCAGCCCCAGCATTTT.

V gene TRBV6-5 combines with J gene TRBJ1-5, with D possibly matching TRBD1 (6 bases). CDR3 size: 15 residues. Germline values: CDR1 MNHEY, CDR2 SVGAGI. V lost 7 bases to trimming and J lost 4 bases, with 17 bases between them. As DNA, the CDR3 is TGTGCCAGCACCTCCGGGACACAGAAAAATCAGCCCCAGCATTTT. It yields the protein CASTSGTQKNQPQHF.

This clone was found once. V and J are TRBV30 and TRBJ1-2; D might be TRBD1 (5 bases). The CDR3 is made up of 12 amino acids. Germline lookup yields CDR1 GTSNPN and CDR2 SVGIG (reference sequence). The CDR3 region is CAASPGGNGYTF. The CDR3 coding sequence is TGTGCTGCCTCCCCGGGGGGGAACGGCTACACCTTC.

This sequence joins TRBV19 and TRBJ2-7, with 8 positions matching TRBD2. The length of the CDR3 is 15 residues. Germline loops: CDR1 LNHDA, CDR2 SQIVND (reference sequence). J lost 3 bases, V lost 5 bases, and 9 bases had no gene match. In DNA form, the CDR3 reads TGTGCCAGTAGTTCAATAGCGGGATTAAGCTACGAGCAGTACTTC. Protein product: CASSSIAGLSYEQYF.

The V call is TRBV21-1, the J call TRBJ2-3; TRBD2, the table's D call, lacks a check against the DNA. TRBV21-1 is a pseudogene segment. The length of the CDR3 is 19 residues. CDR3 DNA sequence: TGTGCCAGCAGCAATGTGTCGAGCGGGGGAGTTTATAGCACAGATACGCAGTATTTT. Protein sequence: CASSNVSSGGVYSTDTQYF.

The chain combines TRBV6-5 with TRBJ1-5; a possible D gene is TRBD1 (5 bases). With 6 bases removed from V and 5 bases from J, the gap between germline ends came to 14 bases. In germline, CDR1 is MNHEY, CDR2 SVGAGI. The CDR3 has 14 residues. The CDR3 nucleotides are TGTGCCAGCAGCCGGGACGGAGGGGATCAGCCCCAGCATTTT. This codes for CASSRDGGDQPQHF.

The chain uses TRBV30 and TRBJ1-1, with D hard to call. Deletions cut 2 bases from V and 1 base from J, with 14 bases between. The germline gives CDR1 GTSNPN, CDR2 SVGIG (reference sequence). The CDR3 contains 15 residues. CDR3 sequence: CAWSSRAGSNTEAFF. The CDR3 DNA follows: TGTGCCTGGAGTTCCCGGGCAGGCTCGAACACTGAAGCTTTCTTT.

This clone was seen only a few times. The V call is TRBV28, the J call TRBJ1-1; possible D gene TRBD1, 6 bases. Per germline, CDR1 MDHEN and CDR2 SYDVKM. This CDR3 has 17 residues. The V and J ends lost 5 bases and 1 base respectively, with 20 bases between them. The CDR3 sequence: CASSPTWGDRWNTEAFF. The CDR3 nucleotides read TGTGCCAGCAGTCCCACTTGGGGAGACAGGTGGAACACTGAAGCTTTCTTT. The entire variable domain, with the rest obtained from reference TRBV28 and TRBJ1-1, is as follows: DVKVTQSSRYLVKRTGEKVFLECVQDMDHENMFWYRQDPGLGLRLIYFSYDVKMKEKGDIPEGYSVSREKKERFSLILESASTNQTSMYLCASSPTWGDRWNTEAFFGQGTRLTVV.

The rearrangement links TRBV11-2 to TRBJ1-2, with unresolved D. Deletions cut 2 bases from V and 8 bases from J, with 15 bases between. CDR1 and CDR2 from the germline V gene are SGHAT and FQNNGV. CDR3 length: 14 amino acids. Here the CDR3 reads CASSLRLAGWGYTF. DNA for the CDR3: TGTGCCAGCAGCTTACGGCTAGCTGGCTGGGGCTACACCTTC.

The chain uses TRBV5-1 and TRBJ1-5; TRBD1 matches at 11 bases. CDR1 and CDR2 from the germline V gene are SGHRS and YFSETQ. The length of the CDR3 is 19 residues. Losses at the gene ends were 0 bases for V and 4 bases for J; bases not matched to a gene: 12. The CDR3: CASSLGTGGAGQANQPQHF. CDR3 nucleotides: TGCGCCAGCAGCTTGGGGACAGGGGGCGCGGGGCAAGCGAATCAGCCCCAGCATTTT. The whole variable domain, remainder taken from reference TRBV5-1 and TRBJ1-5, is KAGVTQTPRYLIKTRGQQVTLSCSPISGHRSVSWYQQTPGQGLQFLFEYFSETQRNKGNFPGRFSGRQFSNSRSEMNVSTLELGDSALYLCASSLGTGGAGQANQPQHFGDGTRLSIL.

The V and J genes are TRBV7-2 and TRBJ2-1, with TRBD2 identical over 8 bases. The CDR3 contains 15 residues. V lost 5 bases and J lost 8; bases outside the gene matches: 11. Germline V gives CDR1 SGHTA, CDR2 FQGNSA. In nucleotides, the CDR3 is TGTGCCAGCAGCCCCTACCGGGAGGGTCGCTATGAGCAGTTCTTC. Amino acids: CASSPYREGRYEQFF.

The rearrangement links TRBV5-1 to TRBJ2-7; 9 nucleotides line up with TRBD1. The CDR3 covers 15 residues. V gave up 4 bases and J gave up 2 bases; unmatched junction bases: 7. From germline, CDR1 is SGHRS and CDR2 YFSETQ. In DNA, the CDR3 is TGCGCCAGCAGCAGGGAGGGACAGGGAGCCTACGAGCAGTACTTC. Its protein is CASSREGQGAYEQYF.

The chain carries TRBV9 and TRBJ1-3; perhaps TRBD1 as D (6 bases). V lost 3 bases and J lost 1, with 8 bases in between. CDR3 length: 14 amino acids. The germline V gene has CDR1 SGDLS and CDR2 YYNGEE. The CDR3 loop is CASSEQGSGNTIYF. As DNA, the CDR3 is TGTGCCAGCAGCGAACAGGGTTCTGGAAACACCATATATTTT.

The CDR3 sequence: CASRPGQGLDEKLFF. The DNA of the CDR3 is TGTGCCAGCAGACCCGGACAGGGGTTGGATGAAAAACTGTTTTTT. J is TRBJ1-4 and V is TRBV6-5; 9 bases align to TRBD1. After removal of 6 bases from V and 6 bases from J, the junction contained 8 bases not matched to a gene. The CDR3 spans 15 residues. Germline CDR1 is MNHEY and CDR2 is SVGAGI.

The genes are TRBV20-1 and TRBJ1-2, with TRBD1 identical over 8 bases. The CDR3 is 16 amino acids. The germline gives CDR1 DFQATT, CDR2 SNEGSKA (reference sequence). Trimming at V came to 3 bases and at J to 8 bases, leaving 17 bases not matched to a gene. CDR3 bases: TGCAGTGCTAGTCTGAGGGGGTACGGACAGGGATTCGGCTACACCTTC. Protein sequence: CSASLRGYGQGFGYTF.

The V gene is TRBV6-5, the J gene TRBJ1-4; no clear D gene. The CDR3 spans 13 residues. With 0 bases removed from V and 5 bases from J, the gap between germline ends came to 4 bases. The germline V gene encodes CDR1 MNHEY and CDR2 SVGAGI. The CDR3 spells CASSYSANEKLFF. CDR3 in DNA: TGTGCCAGCAGTTACTCAGCGAATGAAAAACTGTTTTTT.

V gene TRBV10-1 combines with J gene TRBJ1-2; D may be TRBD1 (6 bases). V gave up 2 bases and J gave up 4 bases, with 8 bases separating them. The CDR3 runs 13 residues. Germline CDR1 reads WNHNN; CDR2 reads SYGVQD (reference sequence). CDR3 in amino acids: CASSERQVYGYTF. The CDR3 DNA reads TGCGCCAGCAGTGAGAGACAGGTCTATGGCTACACCTTC.